What follows describes a single TCR beta chain. The data stem from a study of blood T cell repertoires in COVID-19. For the study at large: COVID-19 samples from acute and convalescent phases originated in the United States, Italy and Spain.

The CDR3 is made up of 16 amino acids. V gave up 3 bases and J gave up 0 bases; unmatched junction bases: 5. Looked up from germline, CDR1 is LNHDA and CDR2 is SQIVND (reference sequence). Libraries were prepared by immunoSEQ multiplex PCR; TCRdb keeps only in-frame clonotypes and omits some of them. The profile covers approximately 200,000 clones, with 80% to 85% appearing a single time and roughly 2.4% taken by the ten largest. The source material was peripheral blood. The clonotype originates from a woman aged 55-75 years with acute or convalescent COVID-19. The J gene is TRBJ2-7, the V gene TRBV19, with 10 bases that match TRBD1. The chain's CDR3 is CASSILRTGGSYEQYF. The CDR3 coding sequence is TGTGCCAGTAGTATCCTCCGGACAGGGGGCTCCTACGAGCAGTACTTC.